The next 16 T cell receptor beta chains were all read from a single sample in a study of T cells expressing NK-cell markers (dated by TCRdb to the early 2020s). The method behind the library was 5' RACE. Data came from an Illumina HiSeq 2000. Reads reprocessed by TCRdb are summarized as one entry per CDR3 protein sequence, and DNA is absent. The data table for this sample lists some 390,000 distinct CDR3 sequences. About 10% of the sample goes to the ten largest clones. The sequencing input was blood T cells: a sorted CD56 or NKG2C T cell subset, CD4+ or CD8+ T cells, or bulk PBMC T cells (not recorded which). Source of these receptors: a woman between 45 and 60 years old in good health. Donor details come from another sample of the same person, matched by shared clones.

V and J are TRBV2 and TRBJ1-1. Germline V gene data show CDR1 as SNHLY and CDR2 as FYNNEI. The CDR3 runs 12 residues. The CDR3 spells CASSGMNTEAFF.

The V and J genes are TRBV5-1 and TRBJ2-5; TCRdb indicates TRBD1, and absent DNA this call remains unverified. CDR3 length: 15 amino acids. Germline V gene sequence: CDR1 SGHRS, CDR2 YFSETQ. The CDR3 is CASSSSGTPGETQYF.

The chain couples TRBV7-6 to TRBJ2-5; no DNA is available, so the TRBD1 call from TCRdb remains unchecked. The CDR3 loop spans 16 amino acids. Germline CDR1 SGHVS, CDR2 FNYEAQ. The CDR3 loop is CASSLMSGFGQETQYF.

This chain links TRBV24-1 with TRBJ2-1; the D call of TRBD1 rests on TCRdb alone, since no DNA is present to check it. Germline V CDR1 and CDR2: KGHDR, SFDVKD. CDR3 size: 13 residues. The CDR3 spells CATSDLPAEEQFF.

This sequence joins TRBV4-1 and TRBJ2-1; TCRdb designates TRBD1, a call that cannot be tested without DNA. There are 16 residues in the CDR3. CDR1 is MGHRA and CDR2 is YSYEKL in the germline V gene. CDR3 sequence reads: CASSQRGDISPYEQFF.

V usage is TRBV7-9 and J usage is TRBJ2-3; no DNA is available, so the TRBD2 call from TCRdb remains unchecked. The germline V gene has CDR1 SEHNR and CDR2 FQNEAQ (reference sequence). This CDR3 is built from 14 residues. The CDR3 protein is CASSLAGRADTQYF.

The chain employs TRBV5-6 and TRBJ1-4. The CDR3 runs 16 residues. CDR1 is SGHDT and CDR2 is YYEEEE in the germline V gene. CDR3: CASSLGGATTNEKLFF.

The chain recombines TRBV20-1 with TRBJ1-3; the TCRdb D gene call, TRBD1, has no DNA to confirm it. The CDR3 has 15 amino acids. Per germline, CDR1 DFQATT and CDR2 SNEGSKA (reference sequence). CDR3 sequence reads: CSAIPGQGAGNTIYF.

The genes are TRBV6-6 and TRBJ1-1; TCRdb reports TRBD1, a call that lacks DNA to check it against. From germline, CDR1 is MNHNY and CDR2 SVGAGI (reference sequence). CDR3 length: 14 amino acids. The CDR3 loop reads CASSRQGWKTEAFF.

V gene TRBV25-1 combines with J gene TRBJ2-1; TCRdb returns TRBD2, unconfirmable since there is no DNA. The CDR3 has 16 amino acids. CDR1 and CDR2 (germline): MGHDK, SYGVNS. CDR3 amino acids: CASSEGTGGPLNEQFF.

The chain is built from TRBV25-1 and TRBJ2-3; TCRdb proposes TRBD2, but this gene call is untestable without DNA. The germline V gene encodes CDR1 MGHDK and CDR2 SYGVNS. The CDR3 consists of 16 residues. The CDR3 sequence: CASSDSWGGDTDTQYF.

The chain is built from TRBV5-1 and TRBJ2-1; the TRBD2 assignment by TCRdb is unverifiable without DNA. Looked up from germline, CDR1 is SGHRS and CDR2 is YFSETQ. This CDR3 is 18 amino acids long. CDR3 protein: CASSFISGRPGGKNEQFF.

The CDR3 is CARRLGQGHTEAFF. The V and J genes are TRBV27 and TRBJ1-1; there is no DNA to check the TCRdb D call of TRBD1. CDR1 is MNHEY, CDR2 SMNVEV, per germline (reference sequence). The CDR3 contains 14 residues.

The chain is built from TRBV4-2 and TRBJ2-1; no DNA is available, so the TRBD2 call from TCRdb remains unchecked. The CDR3 has 15 residues. Germline V gives CDR1 LGHNA, CDR2 YNFKEQ. The CDR3 is CASSQGRAGWDEQFF.

The CDR3 loop is CASSQSRQLANYGYTF. The chain combines TRBV4-2 with TRBJ1-2; the D call of TRBD1 rests on TCRdb alone, since no DNA is present to check it. The CDR3 loop spans 16 amino acids. Germline values: CDR1 LGHNA, CDR2 YNFKEQ.

This rearrangement joins TRBV6-2 or TRBV6-3 to TRBJ2-7; TCRdb lists TRBD2, though no DNA is available to test this call. The germline CDR1 and CDR2 sequences are MNHEY and SVGEGT. This CDR3 comprises 13 residues. Here the CDR3 reads CASSYSLAREQYF.